The present T cell receptor beta chain was sequenced within a study of early stage breast cancer tumors. Clones were read by immunoSEQ multiplex PCR, and TCRdb kept only the in-frame ones, dropping some. Seen here are roughly 14,000 clones, approximately 84% observed once, and the top ten hold less than 5.5%. Per germline, CDR1 WNHNN and CDR2 SYGVQD (reference sequence). The CDR3 runs to 15 residues. V shed 4 bases and J shed 4 bases, with 17 bases lying between them. The TCR was taken from a person younger than 45 with breast cancer. The genes are TRBV10-1 and TRBJ2-7; D ambiguous. Sequenced material: normal breast tissue next to the tumor. The CDR3 is CASSGIGYSFYEQYF. The DNA for the CDR3 is TGCGCCAGCAGTGGGATTGGTTATTCTTTTTACGAGCAGTACTTC.